The sequence of this T cell receptor (beta chain) was determined in a study of T cells in Graves' hyperthyroidism and ophthalmopathy. Across the study: Once the initial diagnosis was made, peripheral blood was obtained before any treatment.

Study outcomes and limitations: In the blood, most expanded thyroid clonotypes above 0.001 appeared as well. In the analysis, a 13 V-J model separated ophthalmopathy from stable hyperthyroidism.

Fresh peripheral blood, 10 ml, was the source of the PBMCs. Only a few counts were recorded for this clonotype. What it recognizes is unknown. Amplification targeted TCR beta CDR3 regions from RNA transcripts. First-round RT-PCR with HTBI primers amplified the TCR CDR3 region. TCRdb re-called the multiplex PCR reads through MiXCR, storing one row per CDR3 protein. The sample lists hundreds of thousands of distinct CDR3 sequences, around 24% occurring once. CDR3 length equals 12 residues. V shed 7 bases and J 6 bases; nucleotides not matched to a gene: 1. CDR1 and CDR2 from the germline V gene are MNHNS and SASEGT.

The J gene is TRBJ2-2, the V gene TRBV6-1, with TRBD1 matching over 8 bases. The receptor comes from a woman aged 40 to 55 with Graves' ophthalmopathy. The material sequenced was blood. CDR3 bases: TGTGCCAGCACAGGGGGCCCCGGGGAGCTGTTTTTT. It is translated as CASTGGPGELFF.